Following are 5 T cell receptor beta chains from one sample sequenced in a study of cytomegalovirus exposure and HLA in healthy donors (dated 2017 in TCRdb). The library was built by means of the immunoSEQ multiplex PCR assay. For the multiplex PCR, a mixture combining 60 forward primers for TCR Vbeta segments and 13 reverse primers for TCR Jbeta segments was used. TCRdb mirrors the immuneACCESS table, restricted to in-frame sequences. Some clones are absent from its copies; in checked studies, under half trace to an unresolved V gene, and the reason for the others is unknown. This sample is represented by around 190,000 clones; about 84% of them were singletons. Jointly, the top ten make up 12% to 15% of the sample. The sample consisted of PBMCs. The receptor set was obtained from a woman aged 25 to 39 in good health and CMV-seropositive.

The V call is TRBV11-3, the J call TRBJ1-1, with 7 nucleotides matching TRBD1. This CDR3 has 13 amino acids. Looked up from germline, CDR1 is SGHNT and CDR2 is YENEEA. The trim removed 2 bases at V and 6 bases at J, leaving 3 bases unmatched. CDR3 amino acids: CASSLRDSSEAFF. Written as DNA, the CDR3 is TGTGCCAGCAGCTTAAGGGACAGTTCTGAAGCTTTCTTT.

This chain links TRBV15 with TRBJ1-5, with a weak D call TRBD1 (6 bases). The germline gives CDR1 LNHNV, CDR2 YYDKDF (reference sequence). This CDR3 has 15 residues. V dropped 5 bases and J dropped 7 bases, with 18 bases sitting between them. CDR3 in DNA: TGTGCCACCAGCCCCCTTGGGGGGGCGGGACAGCCCCAGCATTTT. Amino acids: CATSPLGGAGQPQHF.

This chain uses TRBV7-2 with TRBJ2-7; TRBD1 agrees at 8 bases. In germline, CDR1 is SGHTA, CDR2 FQGNSA. After removal of 3 bases from V and 3 bases from J, the junction contained 7 bases not matched to a gene. The CDR3 covers 15 residues. Here the CDR3 DNA reads TGTGCCAGCAGCTTGACGGACAGGGTGATCTACGAGCAGTACTTC. Translation gives CASSLTDRVIYEQYF.

The CDR3 nucleotides read TGTGCCAGCAGCCAACCGGGGCGGGGGAATGAGCAGTTCTTC. It encodes CASSQPGRGNEQFF. The chain carries TRBV14 and TRBJ2-1; 7 nucleotides align to TRBD2. The CDR3 spans 14 residues. J lost 7 bases, V lost 2 bases, and 5 bases had no gene match. Germline V lookup: CDR1 SGHDN, CDR2 FVKESK.

The CDR3 protein is CASSSSTSNYGYTF. The CDR3 coding sequence is TGCGCCAGCAGCTCTTCGACTTCTAACTATGGCTACACCTTC. This chain joins TRBV5-1 and TRBJ1-2; D is uncertain. The CDR3 runs to 14 residues. The germline V gene has CDR1 SGHRS and CDR2 YFSETQ. V lost 3 bases to trimming and J lost 0 bases, with 9 bases between them.